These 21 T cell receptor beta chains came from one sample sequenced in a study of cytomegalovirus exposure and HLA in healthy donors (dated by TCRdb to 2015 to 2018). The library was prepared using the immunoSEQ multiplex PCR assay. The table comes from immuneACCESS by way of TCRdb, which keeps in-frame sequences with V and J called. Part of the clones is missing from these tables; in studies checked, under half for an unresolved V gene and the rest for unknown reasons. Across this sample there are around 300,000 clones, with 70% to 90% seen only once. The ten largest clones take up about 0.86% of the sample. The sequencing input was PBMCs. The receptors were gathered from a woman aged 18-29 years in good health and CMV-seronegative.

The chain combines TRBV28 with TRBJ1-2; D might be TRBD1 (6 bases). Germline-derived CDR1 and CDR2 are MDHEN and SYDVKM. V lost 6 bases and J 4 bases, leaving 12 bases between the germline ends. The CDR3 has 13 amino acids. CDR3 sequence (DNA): TGTGCCAGCAGAGGGGGACGGGGCTATGGCTACACCTTC. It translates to CASRGGRGYGYTF.

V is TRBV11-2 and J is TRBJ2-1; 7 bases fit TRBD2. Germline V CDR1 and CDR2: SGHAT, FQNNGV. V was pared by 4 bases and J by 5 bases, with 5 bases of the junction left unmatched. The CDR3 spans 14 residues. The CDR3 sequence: CASSSSGQHNEQFF. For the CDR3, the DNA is TGTGCCAGCAGCTCTAGCGGTCAGCACAATGAGCAGTTCTTC.

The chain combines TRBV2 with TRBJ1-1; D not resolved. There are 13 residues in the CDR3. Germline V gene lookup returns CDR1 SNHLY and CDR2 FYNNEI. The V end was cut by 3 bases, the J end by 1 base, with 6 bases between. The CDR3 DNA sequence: TGTGCCAGCAGTGATCTCGGGAACACTGAAGCTTTCTTT. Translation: CASSDLGNTEAFF.

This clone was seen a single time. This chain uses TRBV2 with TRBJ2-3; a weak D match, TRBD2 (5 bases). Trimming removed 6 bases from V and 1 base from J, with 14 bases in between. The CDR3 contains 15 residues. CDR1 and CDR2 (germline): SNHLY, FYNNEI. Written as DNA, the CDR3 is TGTGCCAGCAGAGGACCCATGAGGGGCACAGATACGCAGTATTTT. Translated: CASRGPMRGTDTQYF.

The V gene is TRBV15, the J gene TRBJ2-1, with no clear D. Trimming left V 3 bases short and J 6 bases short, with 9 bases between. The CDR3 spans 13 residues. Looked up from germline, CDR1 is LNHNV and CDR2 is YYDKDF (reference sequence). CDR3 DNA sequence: TGTGCCACCAGCAGGGTATACGGCAATGAGCAGTTCTTC. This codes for CATSRVYGNEQFF.

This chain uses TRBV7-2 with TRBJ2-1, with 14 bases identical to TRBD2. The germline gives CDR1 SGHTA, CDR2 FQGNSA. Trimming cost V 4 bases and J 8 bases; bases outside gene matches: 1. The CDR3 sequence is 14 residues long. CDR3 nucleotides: TGTGCCAGCAGCTGGGGACTAGCGGGAGATGAGCAGTTCTTC. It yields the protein CASSWGLAGDEQFF.

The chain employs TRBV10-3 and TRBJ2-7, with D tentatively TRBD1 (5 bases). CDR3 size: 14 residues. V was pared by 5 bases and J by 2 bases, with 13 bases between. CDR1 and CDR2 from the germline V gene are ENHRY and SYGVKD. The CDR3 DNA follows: TGTGCCATCAGTCAGGGATCTTCGGCCTACGAGCAGTACTTC. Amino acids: CAISQGSSAYEQYF.

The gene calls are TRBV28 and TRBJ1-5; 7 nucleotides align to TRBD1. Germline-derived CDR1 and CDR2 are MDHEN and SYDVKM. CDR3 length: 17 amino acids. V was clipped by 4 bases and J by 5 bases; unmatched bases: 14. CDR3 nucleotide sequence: TGTGCCAGCAGTTCCCTACACCCAGGGGGGCTCGATCAGCCCCAGCATTTT. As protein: CASSSLHPGGLDQPQHF.

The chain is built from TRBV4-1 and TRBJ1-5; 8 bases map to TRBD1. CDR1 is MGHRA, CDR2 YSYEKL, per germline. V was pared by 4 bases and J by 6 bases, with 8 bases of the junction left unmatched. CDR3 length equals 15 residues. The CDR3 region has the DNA TGCGCCAGCAGCCCTGGGCAGGGGGCGAGTCAGCCCCAGCATTTT. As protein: CASSPGQGASQPQHF.

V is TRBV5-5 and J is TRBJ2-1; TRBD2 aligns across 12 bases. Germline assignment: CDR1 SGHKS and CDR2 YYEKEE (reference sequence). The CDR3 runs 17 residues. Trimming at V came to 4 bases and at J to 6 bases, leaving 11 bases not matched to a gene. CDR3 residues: CASSPRGLAGGSNEQFF. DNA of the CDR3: TGTGCCAGCAGCCCTCGGGGCCTAGCGGGAGGGTCCAATGAGCAGTTCTTC.

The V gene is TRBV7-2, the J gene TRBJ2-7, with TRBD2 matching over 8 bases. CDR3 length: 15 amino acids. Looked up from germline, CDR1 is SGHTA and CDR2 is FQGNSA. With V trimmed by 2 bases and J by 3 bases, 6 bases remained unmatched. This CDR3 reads CASSLPGLDDYEQYF. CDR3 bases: TGTGCCAGCAGCTTACCGGGACTAGATGACTACGAGCAGTACTTC. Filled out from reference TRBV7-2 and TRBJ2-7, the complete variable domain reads GAGVSQSPSNKVTEKGKDVELRCDPISGHTALYWYRQSLGQGLEFLIYFQGNSAPDKSGLPSDRFSAERTGGSVSTLTIQRTQQEDSAVYLCASSLPGLDDYEQYFGPGTRLTVT.

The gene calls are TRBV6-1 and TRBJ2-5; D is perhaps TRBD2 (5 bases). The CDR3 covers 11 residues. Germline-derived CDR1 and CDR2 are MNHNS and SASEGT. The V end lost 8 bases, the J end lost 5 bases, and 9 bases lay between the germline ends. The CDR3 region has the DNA TGTGCCAGCGTTCAGCGGGAGACCCAGTACTTC. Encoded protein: CASVQRETQYF.

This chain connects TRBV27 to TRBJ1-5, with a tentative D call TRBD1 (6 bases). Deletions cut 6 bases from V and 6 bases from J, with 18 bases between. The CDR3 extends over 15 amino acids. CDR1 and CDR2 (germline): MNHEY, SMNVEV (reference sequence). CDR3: CASSFGSGGGQPQHF. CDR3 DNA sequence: TGTGCCAGCAGCTTCGGGTCGGGGGGCGGTCAGCCCCAGCATTTT.

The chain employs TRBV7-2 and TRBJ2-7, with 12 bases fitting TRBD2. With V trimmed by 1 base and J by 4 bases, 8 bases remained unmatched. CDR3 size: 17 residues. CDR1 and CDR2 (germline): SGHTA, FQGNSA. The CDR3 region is CASSLVRSSGRGYEQYF. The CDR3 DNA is TGTGCCAGCAGCTTAGTTAGGTCTAGCGGGAGGGGGTACGAGCAGTACTTC.

The CDR3 spells CATSEQRGWSNEQFF. CDR3 nucleotides: TGTGCCACCAGTGAACAACGGGGTTGGAGCAATGAGCAGTTCTTC. The chain is built from TRBV15 and TRBJ2-1; D is perhaps TRBD2 (5 bases). The germline V gene encodes CDR1 LNHNV and CDR2 YYDKDF (reference sequence). V dropped 6 bases and J dropped 6 bases, with 18 bases sitting between them. The CDR3 extends over 15 amino acids.

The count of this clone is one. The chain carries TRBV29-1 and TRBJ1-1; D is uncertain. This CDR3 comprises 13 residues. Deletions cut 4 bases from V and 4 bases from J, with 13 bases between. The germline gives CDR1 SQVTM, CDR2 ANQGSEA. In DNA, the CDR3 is TGCAGCGTTGTTTCGGGTATGCGCACTGAAGCTTTCTTT. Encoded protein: CSVVSGMRTEAFF.

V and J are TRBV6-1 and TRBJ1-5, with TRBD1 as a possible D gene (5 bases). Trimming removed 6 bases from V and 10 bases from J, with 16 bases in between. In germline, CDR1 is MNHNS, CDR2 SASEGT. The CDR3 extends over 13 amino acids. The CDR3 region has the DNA TGTGCCAGCAGGGACATGGGGAATATTCCCCAGCATTTT. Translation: CASRDMGNIPQHF.

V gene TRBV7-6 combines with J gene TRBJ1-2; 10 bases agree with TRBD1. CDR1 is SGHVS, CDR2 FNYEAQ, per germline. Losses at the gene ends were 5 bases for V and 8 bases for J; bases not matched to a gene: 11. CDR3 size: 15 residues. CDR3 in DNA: TGTGCCAGCAGCACTACCGGGACAGGGGTTGGCGGCTACACCTTC. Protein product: CASSTTGTGVGGYTF.

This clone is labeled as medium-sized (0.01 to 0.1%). The CDR3 sequence: CASTVDRGRTNEKLFF. In DNA, the CDR3 is TGTGCCAGCACCGTAGACAGGGGGAGGACTAATGAAAAACTGTTTTTT. The V and J genes are TRBV28 and TRBJ1-4, with 9 bases identical to TRBD1. Germline CDR1 is MDHEN and CDR2 is SYDVKM. The CDR3 spans 16 residues. The ends lost 7 bases at V and 2 bases at J; junction bases unmatched: 8.

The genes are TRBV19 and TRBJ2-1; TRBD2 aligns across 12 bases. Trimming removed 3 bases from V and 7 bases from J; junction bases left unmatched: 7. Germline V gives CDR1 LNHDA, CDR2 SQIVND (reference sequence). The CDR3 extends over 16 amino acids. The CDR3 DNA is TGTGCCAGTAGTATGGGGTCCCTAGCGGGAGGGAATGAGCAGTTCTTC. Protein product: CASSMGSLAGGNEQFF.

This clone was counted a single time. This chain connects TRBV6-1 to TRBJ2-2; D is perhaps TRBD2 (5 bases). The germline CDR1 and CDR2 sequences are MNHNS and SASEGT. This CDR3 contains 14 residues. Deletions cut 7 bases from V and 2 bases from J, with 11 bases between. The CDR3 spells CASTVGANTGELFF. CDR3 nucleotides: TGTGCCAGCACCGTGGGAGCCAACACCGGGGAGCTGTTTTTT.